These 8 T cell receptor beta chains came from one sample sequenced in a study of T-cell reconstitution after alpha-beta-depleted transplantation in children. During its preparation, the TCRbeta library received unique molecular identifiers. MiXCR, applied by TCRdb to the PCR reads, yields one record per CDR3 protein. This table has under 450,000 distinct CDR3 sequences, roughly 13% appearing once. The specimen comprised PBMCs, sampled from the stem cell graft. The receptors originated from a human donor who donated a stem cell graft to a child with Fanconi anemia.

The table lists this clonotype with many counts. The gene calls are TRBV5-1 and TRBJ2-7, with D perhaps being TRBD1 or TRBD2 (6 bases each). Trimming removed 4 bases from V and 3 bases from J, with 14 bases in between. Germline-derived CDR1 and CDR2 are SGHRS and YFSETQ. This CDR3 contains 14 residues. CDR3 loop: CASSREGGNYEQYF. The DNA for the CDR3 is TGCGCCAGCAGCCGGGAAGGGGGGAACTACGAGCAGTACTTC.

This clonotype was counted at least ten times. The J gene is TRBJ2-3, the V gene TRBV7-2; unclear D gene. V shed 4 bases and J shed 6 bases, with 20 bases lying between them. Germline V gene sequence: CDR1 SGHTA, CDR2 FQGNSA. CDR3 length: 16 residues. CDR3 residues: CASSSEAVVPGDTQYF. In nucleotides, the CDR3 is TGTGCCAGCAGCTCAGAGGCGGTAGTTCCCGGGGATACGCAGTATTTT.

The chain combines TRBV12-3 or TRBV12-4 with TRBJ1-1; 8 bases are shared with TRBD1. CDR3 length: 14 residues. V trimming: 2 bases; J trimming: 11 bases; junction bases outside the gene matches: 10. CDR3 DNA: TGTGCCAGCAGTTTACAACTTACAGGGGGGTCGGCTTTCTTT. As protein: CASSLQLTGGSAFF.

This clonotype showed up many times. The chain joins TRBV20-1 to TRBJ1-1, with unresolved D. This CDR3 comprises 10 residues. With 5 bases removed from V and 4 bases from J, the gap between germline ends came to 5 bases. Germline V gene lookup returns CDR1 DFQATT and CDR2 SNEGSKA (reference sequence). This chain's CDR3 is CSAFATEAFF. The CDR3 bases are TGCAGTGCTTTCGCCACTGAAGCTTTCTTT.

In this sample, this clonotype turned up many times. The genes are TRBV4-3 and TRBJ2-5, with D possibly matching TRBD1 (5 bases). The length of the CDR3 is 16 residues. Germline lookup yields CDR1 LGHNA and CDR2 YSLEER. Trimming took 0 bases from V and 4 from J, leaving 15 bases between them. CDR3 sequence (DNA): TGCGCCAGCAGCCAAGATGTCTGGTCTCAGGGAGAGACCCAGTACTTC. It is translated as CASSQDVWSQGETQYF.

The J gene is TRBJ1-1, the V gene TRBV20-1; 9 bases are shared with TRBD1. V was pared by 6 bases and J by 3 bases, with 5 bases of the junction left unmatched. Germline CDR1 DFQATT, CDR2 SNEGSKA (reference sequence). This CDR3 has 13 residues. The CDR3 DNA reads TGCAGTGCCCTGCGGGACAGGGACACTGAAGCTTTCTTT. Translation: CSALRDRDTEAFF.

The V and J genes are TRBV10-2 and TRBJ1-5, with D unclear. The V end was cut by 4 bases, the J end by 7 bases, with 11 bases between. Germline-derived CDR1 and CDR2 are WSHSY and SAAADI. This CDR3 has 13 amino acids. This CDR3 reads CASSVMGDQPQHF. The CDR3 region has the DNA TGCGCCAGCAGTGTGATGGGAGACCAGCCCCAGCATTTT.

This clonotype was detected many times. The V call is TRBV3-1, the J call TRBJ1-2; D may be TRBD1 (6 bases). V lost 5 bases and J lost 3, with 13 bases in between. CDR1 LGHDT and CDR2 YNNKEL come from the germline V gene (reference sequence). This CDR3 has 14 residues. CDR3 nucleotides: TGTGCCAGCAGCTCAAGGGGGATTGACTATGGCTACACCTTC. This gives the protein CASSSRGIDYGYTF.